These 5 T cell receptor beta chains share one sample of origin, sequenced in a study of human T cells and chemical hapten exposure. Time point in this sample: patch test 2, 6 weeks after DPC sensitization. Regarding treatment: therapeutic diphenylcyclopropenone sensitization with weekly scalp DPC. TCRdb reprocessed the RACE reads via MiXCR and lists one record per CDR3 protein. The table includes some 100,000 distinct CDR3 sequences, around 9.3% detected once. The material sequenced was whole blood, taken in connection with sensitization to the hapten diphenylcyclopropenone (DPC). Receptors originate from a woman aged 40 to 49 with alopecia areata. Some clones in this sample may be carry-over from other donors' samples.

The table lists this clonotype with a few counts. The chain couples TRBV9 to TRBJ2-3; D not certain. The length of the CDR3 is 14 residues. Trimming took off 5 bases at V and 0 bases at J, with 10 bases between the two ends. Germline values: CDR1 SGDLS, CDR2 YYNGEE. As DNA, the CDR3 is TGTGCCAGCAGTGCTTCTATAAGCACAGATACGCAGTATTTT. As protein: CASSASISTDTQYF.

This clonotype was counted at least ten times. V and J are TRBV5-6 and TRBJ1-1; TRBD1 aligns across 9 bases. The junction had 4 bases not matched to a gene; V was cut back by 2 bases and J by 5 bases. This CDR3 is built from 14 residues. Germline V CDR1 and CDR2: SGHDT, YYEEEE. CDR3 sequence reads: CASSFNRGRTEAFF. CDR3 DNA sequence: TGTGCCAGCAGCTTCAACAGGGGGCGAACTGAAGCTTTCTTT. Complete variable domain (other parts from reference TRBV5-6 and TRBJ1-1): DAGVTQSPTHLIKTRGQQVTLRCSPKSGHDTVSWYQQALGQGPQFIFQYYEEEERQRGNFPDRFSGHQFPNYSSELNVNALLLGDSALYLCASSFNRGRTEAFFGQGTRLTVV.

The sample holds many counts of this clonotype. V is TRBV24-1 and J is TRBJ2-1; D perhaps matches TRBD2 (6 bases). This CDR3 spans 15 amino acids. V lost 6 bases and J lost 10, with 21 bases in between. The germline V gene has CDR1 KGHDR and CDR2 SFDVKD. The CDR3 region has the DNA TGTGCCACCAGTCACCCAACTGGCGGGACGGAAGAGCAGTTCTTC. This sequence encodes CATSHPTGGTEEQFF.

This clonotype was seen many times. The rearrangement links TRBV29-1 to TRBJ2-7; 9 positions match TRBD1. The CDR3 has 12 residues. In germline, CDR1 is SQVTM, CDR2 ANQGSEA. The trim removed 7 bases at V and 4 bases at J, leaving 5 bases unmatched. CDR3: CSAGTGRYEQYF. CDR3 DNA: TGCAGCGCTGGGACAGGGAGGTACGAGCAGTACTTC.

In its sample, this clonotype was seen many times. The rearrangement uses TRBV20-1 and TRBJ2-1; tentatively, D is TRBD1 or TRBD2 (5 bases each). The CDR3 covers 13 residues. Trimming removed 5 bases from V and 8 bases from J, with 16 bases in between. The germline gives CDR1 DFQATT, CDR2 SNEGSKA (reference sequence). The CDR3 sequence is CSASPGRRYEQFF. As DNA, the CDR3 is TGCAGTGCTTCCCCGGGGCGCCGCTATGAGCAGTTCTTC.